A single sample gave rise to the 19 T cell receptor beta chains below, sequenced in a study of cytomegalovirus exposure and HLA in healthy donors. Use of 60 Vbeta and 13 Jbeta primers characterized the PCR. Sequenced by immunoSEQ multiplex PCR; TCRdb stores in-frame clones only, minus some. The sample lists roughly 130,000 clones, around 70% seen once, with 6.6% in the top ten. Sequences were obtained from PBMCs. The origin of the receptors is a man aged 35 to 55 in good health and CMV-seropositive.

Here the CDR3 DNA reads TGTGCCACCAGAACTAGCGGCACAGATACGCAGTATTTT. It is translated as CATRTSGTDTQYF. J is TRBJ2-3 and V is TRBV27, with 7 bases lining up with TRBD2. Trimming at V came to 10 bases and at J to 1 base, leaving 5 bases not matched to a gene. The CDR3 runs to 13 residues. Germline CDR1 MNHEY, CDR2 SMNVEV (reference sequence).

The rearrangement joins TRBV7-9 to TRBJ1-2; D unclear. Trimming pared 3 bases from V and 5 bases from J, leaving 13 bases between. There are 14 residues in the CDR3. Germline-derived CDR1 and CDR2 are SEHNR and FQNEAQ (reference sequence). CDR3 sequence reads: CASSFTRAGYGYTF. CDR3 in DNA: TGTGCCAGCAGCTTTACCCGCGCGGGATATGGCTACACCTTC.

The chain recombines TRBV5-8 with TRBJ1-5; 10 bases agree with TRBD1. Germline CDR1 reads SGHTS; CDR2 reads YDEGEE. V was pared by 5 bases and J by 3 bases, with 8 bases of the junction left unmatched. There are 16 residues in the CDR3. Here the CDR3 reads CASSSRQGAFNQPQHF. CDR3 bases: TGTGCCAGCAGTTCTAGACAGGGGGCCTTCAATCAGCCCCAGCATTTT. Variable domain in full (rest from reference TRBV5-8 and TRBJ1-5): EAGVTQSPTHLIKTRGQQATLRCSPISGHTSVYWYQQALGLGLQFLLWYDEGEERNRGNFPPRFSGRQFPNYSSELNVNALELEDSALYLCASSSRQGAFNQPQHFGDGTRLSIL.

The gene calls are TRBV15 and TRBJ2-2; the match to TRBD1 covers 7 bases. With 6 bases clipped from V and 4 bases from J, the junction kept 5 bases outside the gene matches. The CDR3 is made up of 14 amino acids. Looked up from germline, CDR1 is LNHNV and CDR2 is YYDKDF (reference sequence). The CDR3 DNA sequence: TGTGCCACCAGTTGGGACAGATCCACCGGGGAGCTGTTTTTT. It is translated as CATSWDRSTGELFF.

The chain carries TRBV5-1 and TRBJ2-3, with 7 bases that match TRBD1. The trim removed 3 bases at V and 5 bases at J, leaving 6 bases unmatched. In germline, CDR1 is SGHRS, CDR2 YFSETQ. The CDR3 length is 14 residues. This CDR3 reads CASSWGTVRDTQYF. In nucleotides, the CDR3 is TGCGCCAGCAGCTGGGGGACAGTTCGAGATACGCAGTATTTT.

The chain couples TRBV10-3 to TRBJ2-3; TRBD2 matches at 7 bases. The V gene end was trimmed by 5 bases and the J gene end by 2 bases; junction bases not matched to a gene: 10. Germline V gene lookup returns CDR1 ENHRY and CDR2 SYGVKD. This CDR3 contains 16 residues. The CDR3 DNA follows: TGTGCCATCAGTCCGAGCGGGGTAGCGGTCACAGATACGCAGTATTTT. Encoded protein: CAISPSGVAVTDTQYF.

This chain links TRBV5-8 with TRBJ2-7, with 8 bases that match TRBD1. J lost 11 bases, V lost 3 bases, and 4 bases had no gene match. The CDR3 extends over 11 amino acids. Per the germline V gene, CDR1 is SGHTS and CDR2 is YDEGEE. CDR3 residues: CASSYRGKKYF. The CDR3 DNA sequence: TGTGCCAGCAGCTACAGGGGGAAGAAGTACTTC.

The chain has TRBV10-1 and TRBJ2-3; possible D gene TRBD2, 5 bases. The CDR3 contains 14 residues. Between the trimmed V and J ends, which lost 6 bases and 4 bases, there was a span of 14 bases. In germline, CDR1 is WNHNN, CDR2 SYGVQD (reference sequence). The CDR3 region is CASRPSLEADTQYF. In DNA form, the CDR3 reads TGCGCCAGCAGGCCGTCTCTGGAGGCAGATACGCAGTATTTT.

The chain couples TRBV9 to TRBJ2-1, with a possible D match to TRBD2 (6 bases). The CDR3 runs to 13 residues. CDR1 is SGDLS and CDR2 is YYNGEE in the germline V gene. V lost 3 bases and J lost 5, with 9 bases in between. CDR3 sequence: CASSGGLNNEQFF. DNA for the CDR3: TGTGCCAGCAGCGGGGGACTGAACAATGAGCAGTTCTTC.

In this sample, this clone turned up a few times. The chain links TRBV5-6 to TRBJ2-1; TRBD2 aligns across 9 bases. V dropped 6 bases and J dropped 0; count of bases not matched to a gene: 13. The CDR3 is 18 amino acids. In germline, CDR1 is SGHDT, CDR2 YYEEEE. The CDR3 is CASIYLMTSGSSYNEQFF. CDR3 DNA sequence: TGTGCCAGCATCTACCTAATGACTAGCGGAAGCTCCTACAATGAGCAGTTCTTC.

V and J are TRBV6-1 and TRBJ1-2; D remains ambiguous. The CDR3 is made up of 12 amino acids. CDR1 is MNHNS and CDR2 is SASEGT in the germline V gene. V dropped 1 base and J dropped 5 bases, with 5 bases sitting between them. CDR3 nucleotide sequence: TGTGCCAGCAGTGAAGAATATTATGGCTACACCTTC. Residues: CASSEEYYGYTF.

The chain uses TRBV19 and TRBJ1-1; 9 positions match TRBD1. V lost 4 bases and J lost 6; bases outside the gene matches: 9. Germline V gene data show CDR1 as LNHDA and CDR2 as SQIVND (reference sequence). The CDR3 is 15 amino acids. CDR3 coding DNA: TGTGCCAGTAGTAGATGGGGACAGGGAAGCGCTGAAGCTTTCTTT. Protein sequence: CASSRWGQGSAEAFF.

In this sample, this clone turned up once. Written as DNA, the CDR3 is TGTGCCAGCAGCGCAGACAGGTCAGATACGCAGTATTTT. It translates to CASSADRSDTQYF. This sequence joins TRBV7-2 and TRBJ2-3; D perhaps matches TRBD1 (6 bases). Trimming took 5 bases from V and 4 from J, leaving 10 bases between them. From germline, CDR1 is SGHTA and CDR2 FQGNSA. The CDR3 totals 13 residues.

This clone was counted once. The V call is TRBV7-2, the J call TRBJ2-5; D may be TRBD2 (6 bases). Trimming took off 2 bases at V and 5 bases at J, with 12 bases between the two ends. Germline CDR1 and CDR2: SGHTA and FQGNSA. The CDR3 spans 14 residues. CDR3 loop: CASSLLGRTETQYF. The CDR3 region has the DNA TGTGCCAGCAGCTTATTAGGGAGGACGGAGACCCAGTACTTC.

This clone was counted a few times. This chain uses TRBV7-9 with TRBJ2-2, with D uncertain. The V end was cut by 2 bases, the J end by 5 bases, with 6 bases between. This CDR3 contains 13 residues. From germline, CDR1 is SEHNR and CDR2 FQNEAQ (reference sequence). The CDR3 DNA follows: TGTGCCAGCAGCTTACAGGCGACCGGGGAGCTGTTTTTT. Encoded protein: CASSLQATGELFF.

The rearrangement joins TRBV7-9 to TRBJ1-1, with D uncertain. The CDR3 sequence is 14 residues long. Germline V CDR1 and CDR2: SEHNR, FQNEAQ (reference sequence). V was clipped by 0 bases and J by 4 bases, with 9 bases between them. The DNA for the CDR3 is TGTGCCAGCAGCTTAGCCCGAGGGTTCACTGAAGCTTTCTTT. Protein product: CASSLARGFTEAFF.

This clone has more than one count but fewer than ten. The gene calls are TRBV29-1 and TRBJ1-1, with D possibly matching TRBD1 (5 bases). The ends were cut back, 1 base at V and 1 base at J, with 13 bases in the middle. CDR1 SQVTM and CDR2 ANQGSEA come from the germline V gene. CDR3 length equals 15 residues. The CDR3 reads CSVEGGGLPNTEAFF. The CDR3 bases are TGCAGCGTTGAAGGGGGGGGACTTCCGAACACTGAAGCTTTCTTT.

The chain recombines TRBV19 with TRBJ2-3; D possibly corresponds to TRBD2 (6 bases). V was trimmed by 5 bases and J by 1 base, leaving 13 bases between them. CDR3 length equals 15 residues. Germline V gene data show CDR1 as LNHDA and CDR2 as SQIVND (reference sequence). CDR3 DNA: TGTGCCAGTAGTCCGGGGCTAGCGCGCACAGATACGCAGTATTTT. Translating gives CASSPGLARTDTQYF. Looking up the rest from reference TRBV19 and TRBJ2-3 gives the full variable domain: DGGITQSPKYLFRKEGQNVTLSCEQNLNHDAMYWYRQDPGQGLRLIYYSQIVNDFQKGDIAEGYSVSREKKESFPLTVTSAQKNPTAFYLCASSPGLARTDTQYFGPGTRLTVL.

The chain is built from TRBV6-6 and TRBJ1-1, with 7 nucleotides matching TRBD1. CDR1 is MNHNY, CDR2 SVGAGI, per germline (reference sequence). Trimming removed 7 bases from V and 4 bases from J; junction bases left unmatched: 6. The CDR3 spans 13 residues. The CDR3 DNA sequence: TGTGCCAGCAAAACTACAGGGGTCACTGAAGCTTTCTTT. Amino acids: CASKTTGVTEAFF.